What follows is one TCR beta chain and its context. Its antigen is as yet unknown. These data come from a study of shared clonotypes between healthy human individuals. Whole-study results and caveats: Owing to a small donor count, the genetic and exposure-history diversity represented was limited.

Clones were sequenced by immunoSEQ multiplex PCR, and TCRdb holds only the in-frame ones, with some missing. Here the sample spans 400,000 to 550,000 clones, around 79% being singletons. Trimming cost V 3 bases and J 6 bases; bases outside gene matches: 5. Germline CDR1 reads MDHEN; CDR2 reads SYDVKM. There are 13 residues in the CDR3. Around 90 million PBMCs per unsorted sample were used for genomic DNA. The TCR comes from a middle-aged woman in good health. Some clones in this sample may be carry-over from other donors' samples. The sample comprised PBMCs. The chain combines TRBV28 with TRBJ2-7, with 7 bases aligning to TRBD1. CDR3 DNA: TGTGCCAGCAGTTTCTCGCGACAGGGCGAGCAGTACTTC. Its protein product is CASSFSRQGEQYF.